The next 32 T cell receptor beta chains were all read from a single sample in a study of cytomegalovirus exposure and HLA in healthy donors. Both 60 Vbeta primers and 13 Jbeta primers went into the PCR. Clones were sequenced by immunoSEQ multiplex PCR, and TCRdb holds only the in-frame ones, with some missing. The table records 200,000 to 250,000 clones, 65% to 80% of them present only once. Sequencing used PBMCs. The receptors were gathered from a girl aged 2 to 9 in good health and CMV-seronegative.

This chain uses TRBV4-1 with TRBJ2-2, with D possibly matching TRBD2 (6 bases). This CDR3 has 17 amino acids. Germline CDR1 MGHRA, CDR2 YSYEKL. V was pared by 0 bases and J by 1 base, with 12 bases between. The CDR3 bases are TGCGCCAGCAGCCAAGAGTCGGCGCGGGGGAACACCGGGGAGCTGTTTTTT. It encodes CASSQESARGNTGELFF.

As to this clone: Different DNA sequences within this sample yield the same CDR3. The CDR3 DNA is TGTGCCAGCAGCTTGACAGGGTCTAATCAGCCCCAGCATTTT. It encodes CASSLTGSNQPQHF. The genes are TRBV5-4 and TRBJ1-5, with D perhaps matching TRBD1 (6 bases). Germline lookup yields CDR1 SGHNT and CDR2 YYREEE (reference sequence). CDR3 length: 14 residues. The germline V and J ends were trimmed by 1 base and 4 bases, with 9 bases remaining between them. Using reference TRBV5-4 and TRBJ1-5 for the parts outside the CDR3, the full variable domain is ETGVTQSPTHLIKTRGQQVTLRCSSQSGHNTVSWYQQALGQGPQFIFQYYREEENGRGNFPPRFSGLQFPNYSSELNVNALELDDSALYLCASSLTGSNQPQHFGDGTRLSIL.

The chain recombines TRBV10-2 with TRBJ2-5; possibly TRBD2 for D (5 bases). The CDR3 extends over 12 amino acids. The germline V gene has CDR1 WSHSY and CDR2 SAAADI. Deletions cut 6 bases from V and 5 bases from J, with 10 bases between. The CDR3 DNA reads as TGCGCCAGCAGCGGGAATAGCGAGACCCAGTACTTC. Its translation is CASSGNSETQYF.

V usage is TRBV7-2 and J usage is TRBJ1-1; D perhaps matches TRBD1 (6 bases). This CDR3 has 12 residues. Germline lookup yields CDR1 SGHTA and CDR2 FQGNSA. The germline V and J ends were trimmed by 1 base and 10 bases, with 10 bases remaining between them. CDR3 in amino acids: CASSLDVGGAFF. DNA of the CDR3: TGTGCCAGCAGCTTAGATGTAGGGGGAGCTTTCTTT. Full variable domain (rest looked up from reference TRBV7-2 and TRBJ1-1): GAGVSQSPSNKVTEKGKDVELRCDPISGHTALYWYRQSLGQGLEFLIYFQGNSAPDKSGLPSDRFSAERTGGSVSTLTIQRTQQEDSAVYLCASSLDVGGAFFGQGTRLTVV.

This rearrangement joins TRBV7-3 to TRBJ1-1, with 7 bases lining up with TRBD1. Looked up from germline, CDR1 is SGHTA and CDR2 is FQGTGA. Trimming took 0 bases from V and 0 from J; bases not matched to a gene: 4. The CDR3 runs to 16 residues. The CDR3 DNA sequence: TGTGCCAGCAGCTTAACTGGAGGGACAGTGAACACTGAAGCTTTCTTT. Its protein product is CASSLTGGTVNTEAFF.

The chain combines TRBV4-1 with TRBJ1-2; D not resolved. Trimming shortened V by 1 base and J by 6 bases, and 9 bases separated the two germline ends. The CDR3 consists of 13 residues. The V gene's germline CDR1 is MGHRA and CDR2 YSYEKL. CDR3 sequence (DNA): TGCGCCAGCAGCCAAGCAGTCTCGAATGGCTACACCTTC. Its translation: CASSQAVSNGYTF.

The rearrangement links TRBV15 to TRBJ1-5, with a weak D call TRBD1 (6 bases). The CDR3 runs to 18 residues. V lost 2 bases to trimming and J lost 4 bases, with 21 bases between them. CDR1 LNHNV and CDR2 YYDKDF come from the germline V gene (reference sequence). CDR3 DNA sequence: TGTGCCACCAGCAGACCATCTTTACCGGGACACTATAATCAGCCCCAGCATTTT. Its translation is CATSRPSLPGHYNQPQHF.

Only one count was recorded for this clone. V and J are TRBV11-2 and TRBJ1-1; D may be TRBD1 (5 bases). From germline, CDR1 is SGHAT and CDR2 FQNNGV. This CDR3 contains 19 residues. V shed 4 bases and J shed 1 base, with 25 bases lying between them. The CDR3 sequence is CASSWPEQAPLRSNTEAFF. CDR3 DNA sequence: TGTGCCAGCAGCTGGCCCGAACAGGCCCCTTTACGGTCGAACACTGAAGCTTTCTTT.

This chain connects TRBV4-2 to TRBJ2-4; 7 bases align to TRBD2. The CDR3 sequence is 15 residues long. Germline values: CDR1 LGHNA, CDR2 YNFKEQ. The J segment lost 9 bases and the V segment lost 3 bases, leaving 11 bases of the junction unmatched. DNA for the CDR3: TGTGCCAGCAGCCACGATACGTCAGGGAGGGCCATTCAGTACTTC. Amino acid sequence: CASSHDTSGRAIQYF.

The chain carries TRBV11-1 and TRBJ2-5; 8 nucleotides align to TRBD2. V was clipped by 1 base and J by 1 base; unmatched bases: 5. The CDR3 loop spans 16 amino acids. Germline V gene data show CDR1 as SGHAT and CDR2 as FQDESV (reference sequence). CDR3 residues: CASSLGQLAVQETQYF. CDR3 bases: TGTGCCAGCAGCTTAGGTCAACTAGCGGTCCAAGAGACCCAGTACTTC.

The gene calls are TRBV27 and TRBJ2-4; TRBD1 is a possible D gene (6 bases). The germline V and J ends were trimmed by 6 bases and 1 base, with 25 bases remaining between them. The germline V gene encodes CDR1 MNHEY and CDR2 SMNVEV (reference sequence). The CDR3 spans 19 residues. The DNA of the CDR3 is TGTGCCAGCAGGCCCTACAGGGTTTGGCCGTATGACGCCAAAAACATTCAGTACTTC. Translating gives CASRPYRVWPYDAKNIQYF.

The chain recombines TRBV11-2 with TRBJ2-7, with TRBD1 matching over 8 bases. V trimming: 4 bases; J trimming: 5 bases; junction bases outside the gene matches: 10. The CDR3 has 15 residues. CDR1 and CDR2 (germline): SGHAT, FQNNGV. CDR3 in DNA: TGTGCCAGCAGCTCCCACCCCGACAGGGGAGACGAGCAGTACTTC. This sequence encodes CASSSHPDRGDEQYF.

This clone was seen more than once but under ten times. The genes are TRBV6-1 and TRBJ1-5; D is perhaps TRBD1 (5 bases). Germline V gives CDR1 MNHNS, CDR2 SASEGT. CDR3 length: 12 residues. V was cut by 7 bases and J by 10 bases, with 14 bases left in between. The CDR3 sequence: CASTTGSRPQHF. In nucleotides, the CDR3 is TGTGCCAGCACTACAGGTTCGCGCCCCCAGCATTTT.

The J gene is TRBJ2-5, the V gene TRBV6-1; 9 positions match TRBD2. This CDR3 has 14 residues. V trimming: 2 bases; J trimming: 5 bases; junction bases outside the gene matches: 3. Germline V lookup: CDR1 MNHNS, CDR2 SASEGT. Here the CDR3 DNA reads TGTGCCAGCAGTGAACTAGCGGGGTGGGAGACCCAGTACTTC. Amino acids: CASSELAGWETQYF.

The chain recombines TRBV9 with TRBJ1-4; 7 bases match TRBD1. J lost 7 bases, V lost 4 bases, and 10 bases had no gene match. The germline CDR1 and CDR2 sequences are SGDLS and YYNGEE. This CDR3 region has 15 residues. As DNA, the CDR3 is TGTGCCAGCAGCTCATCAGGGGGGAAGGGTGAAAAACTGTTTTTT. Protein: CASSSSGGKGEKLFF.

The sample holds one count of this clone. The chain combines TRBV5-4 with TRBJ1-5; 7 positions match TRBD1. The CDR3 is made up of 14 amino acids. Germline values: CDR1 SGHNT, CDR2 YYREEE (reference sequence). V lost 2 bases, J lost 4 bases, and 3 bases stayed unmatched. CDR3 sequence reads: CASSFYRGNQPQHF. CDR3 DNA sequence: TGTGCCAGCAGCTTTTACAGGGGTAATCAGCCCCAGCATTTT.

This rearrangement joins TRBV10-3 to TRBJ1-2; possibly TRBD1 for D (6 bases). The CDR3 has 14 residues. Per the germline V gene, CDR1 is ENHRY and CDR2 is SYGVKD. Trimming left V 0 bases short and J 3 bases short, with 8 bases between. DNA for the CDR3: TGTGCCATCAGTGAGTCGGCAGGGGACTATGGCTACACCTTC. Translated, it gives CAISESAGDYGYTF.

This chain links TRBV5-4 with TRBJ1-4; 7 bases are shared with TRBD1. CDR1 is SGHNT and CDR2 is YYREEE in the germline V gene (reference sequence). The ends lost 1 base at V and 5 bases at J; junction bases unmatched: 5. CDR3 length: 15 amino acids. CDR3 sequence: CASSLPGTENEKLFF. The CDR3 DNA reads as TGTGCCAGCAGCTTGCCCGGGACAGAGAATGAAAAACTGTTTTTT.

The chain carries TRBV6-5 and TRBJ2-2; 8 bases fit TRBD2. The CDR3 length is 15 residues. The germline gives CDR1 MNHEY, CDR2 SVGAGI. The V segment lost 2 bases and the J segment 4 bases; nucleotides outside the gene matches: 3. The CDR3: CASSYRTSPTGELFF. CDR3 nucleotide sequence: TGTGCCAGCAGTTACCGGACTAGCCCCACCGGGGAGCTGTTTTTT.

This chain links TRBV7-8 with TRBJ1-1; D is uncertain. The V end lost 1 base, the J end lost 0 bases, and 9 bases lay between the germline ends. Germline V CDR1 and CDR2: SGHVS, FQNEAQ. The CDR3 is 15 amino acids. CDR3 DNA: TGTGCCAGCAGCTTAGGTCCGGGGATGAACACTGAAGCTTTCTTT. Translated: CASSLGPGMNTEAFF.

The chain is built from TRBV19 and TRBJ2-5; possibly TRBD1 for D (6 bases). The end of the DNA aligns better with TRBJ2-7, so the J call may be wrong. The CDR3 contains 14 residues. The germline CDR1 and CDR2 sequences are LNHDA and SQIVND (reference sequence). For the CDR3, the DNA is TGTGCCAGTAGTGTCAGGGGTGACCGATACGAGCAGTACTTC. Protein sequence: CASSVRGDRYEQYF.

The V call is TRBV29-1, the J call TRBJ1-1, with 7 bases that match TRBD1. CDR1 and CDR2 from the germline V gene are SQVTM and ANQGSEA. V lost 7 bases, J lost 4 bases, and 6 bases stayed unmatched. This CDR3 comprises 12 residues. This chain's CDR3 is CSARTGATEAFF. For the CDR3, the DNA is TGCAGCGCCAGGACAGGTGCCACTGAAGCTTTCTTT.

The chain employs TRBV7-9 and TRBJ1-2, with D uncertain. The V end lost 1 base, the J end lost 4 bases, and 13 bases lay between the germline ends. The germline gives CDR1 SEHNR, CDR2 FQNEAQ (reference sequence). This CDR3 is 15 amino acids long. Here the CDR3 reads CASSLVADPGYGYTF. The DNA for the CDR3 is TGTGCCAGCAGCTTAGTGGCAGATCCTGGCTATGGCTACACCTTC.

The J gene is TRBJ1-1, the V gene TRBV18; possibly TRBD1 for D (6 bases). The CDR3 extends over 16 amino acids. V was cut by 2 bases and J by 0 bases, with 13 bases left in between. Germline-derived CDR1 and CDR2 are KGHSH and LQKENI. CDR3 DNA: TGTGCCAGCTCACCAACTTTGGGACACCTGAACACTGAAGCTTTCTTT. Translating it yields CASSPTLGHLNTEAFF.

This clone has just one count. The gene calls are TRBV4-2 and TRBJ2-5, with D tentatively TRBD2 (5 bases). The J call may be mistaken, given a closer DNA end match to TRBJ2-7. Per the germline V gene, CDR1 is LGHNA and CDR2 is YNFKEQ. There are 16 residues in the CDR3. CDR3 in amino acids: CASSQDQGSEIYEQYF. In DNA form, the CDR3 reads TGTGCCAGCAGCCAAGATCAAGGTAGCGAAATCTACGAGCAGTACTTC.

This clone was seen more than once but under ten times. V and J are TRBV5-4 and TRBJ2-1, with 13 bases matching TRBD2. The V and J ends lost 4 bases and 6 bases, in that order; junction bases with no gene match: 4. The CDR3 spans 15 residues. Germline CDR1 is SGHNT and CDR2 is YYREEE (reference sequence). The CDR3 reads CASSMGTSGANEQFF. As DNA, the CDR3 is TGTGCCAGCAGCATGGGGACTAGCGGGGCCAATGAGCAGTTCTTC.

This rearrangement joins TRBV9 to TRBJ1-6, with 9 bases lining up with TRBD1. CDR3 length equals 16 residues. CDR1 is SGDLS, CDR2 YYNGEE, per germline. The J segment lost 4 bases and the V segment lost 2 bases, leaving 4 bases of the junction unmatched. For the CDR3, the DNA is TGTGCCAGCAGCGTCGGGACAGGGAATTATAATTCACCCCTCCACTTT. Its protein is CASSVGTGNYNSPLHF.

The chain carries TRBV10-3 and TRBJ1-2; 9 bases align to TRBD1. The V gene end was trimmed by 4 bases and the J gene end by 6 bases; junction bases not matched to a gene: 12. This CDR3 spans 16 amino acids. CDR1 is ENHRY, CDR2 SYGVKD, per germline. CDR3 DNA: TGTGCCATCAGTGCCCTACAGGGGGCGGAGGGTGATGGCTACACCTTC. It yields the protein CAISALQGAEGDGYTF.

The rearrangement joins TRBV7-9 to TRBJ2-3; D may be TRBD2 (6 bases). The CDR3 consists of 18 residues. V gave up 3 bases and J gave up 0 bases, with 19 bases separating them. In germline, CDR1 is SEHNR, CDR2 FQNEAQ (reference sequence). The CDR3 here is CASSFENGGSTSTDTQYF. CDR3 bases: TGTGCCAGCAGCTTCGAAAACGGGGGAAGCACTAGCACAGATACGCAGTATTTT. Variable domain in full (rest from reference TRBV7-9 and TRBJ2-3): DTGVSQNPRHKITKRGQNVTFRCDPISEHNRLYWYRQTLGQGPEFLTYFQNEAQLEKSRLLSDRFSAERPKGSFSTLEIQRTEQGDSAMYLCASSFENGGSTSTDTQYFGPGTRLTVL.

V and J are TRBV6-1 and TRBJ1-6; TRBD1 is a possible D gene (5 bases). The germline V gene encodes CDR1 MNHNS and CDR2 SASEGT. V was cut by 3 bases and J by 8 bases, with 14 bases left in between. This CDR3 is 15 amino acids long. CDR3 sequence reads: CASSEYGRVDSPLHF. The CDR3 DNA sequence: TGTGCCAGCAGTGAGTATGGCAGGGTTGATTCACCCCTCCACTTT.

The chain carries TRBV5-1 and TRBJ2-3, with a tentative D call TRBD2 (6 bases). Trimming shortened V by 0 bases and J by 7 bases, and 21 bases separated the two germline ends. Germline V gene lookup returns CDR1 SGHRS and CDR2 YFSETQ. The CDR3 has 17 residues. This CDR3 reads CASSLEVSAGPSHTQYF. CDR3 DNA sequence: TGCGCCAGCAGCTTGGAGGTATCGGCGGGACCGTCGCATACGCAGTATTTT.

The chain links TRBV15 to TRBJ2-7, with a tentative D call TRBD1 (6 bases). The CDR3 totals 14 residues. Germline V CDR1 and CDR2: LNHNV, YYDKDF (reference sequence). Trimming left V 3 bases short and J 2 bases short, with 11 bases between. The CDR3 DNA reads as TGTGCCACCAGCAGGGACAGCCAAACCTACGAGCAGTACTTC. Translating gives CATSRDSQTYEQYF.